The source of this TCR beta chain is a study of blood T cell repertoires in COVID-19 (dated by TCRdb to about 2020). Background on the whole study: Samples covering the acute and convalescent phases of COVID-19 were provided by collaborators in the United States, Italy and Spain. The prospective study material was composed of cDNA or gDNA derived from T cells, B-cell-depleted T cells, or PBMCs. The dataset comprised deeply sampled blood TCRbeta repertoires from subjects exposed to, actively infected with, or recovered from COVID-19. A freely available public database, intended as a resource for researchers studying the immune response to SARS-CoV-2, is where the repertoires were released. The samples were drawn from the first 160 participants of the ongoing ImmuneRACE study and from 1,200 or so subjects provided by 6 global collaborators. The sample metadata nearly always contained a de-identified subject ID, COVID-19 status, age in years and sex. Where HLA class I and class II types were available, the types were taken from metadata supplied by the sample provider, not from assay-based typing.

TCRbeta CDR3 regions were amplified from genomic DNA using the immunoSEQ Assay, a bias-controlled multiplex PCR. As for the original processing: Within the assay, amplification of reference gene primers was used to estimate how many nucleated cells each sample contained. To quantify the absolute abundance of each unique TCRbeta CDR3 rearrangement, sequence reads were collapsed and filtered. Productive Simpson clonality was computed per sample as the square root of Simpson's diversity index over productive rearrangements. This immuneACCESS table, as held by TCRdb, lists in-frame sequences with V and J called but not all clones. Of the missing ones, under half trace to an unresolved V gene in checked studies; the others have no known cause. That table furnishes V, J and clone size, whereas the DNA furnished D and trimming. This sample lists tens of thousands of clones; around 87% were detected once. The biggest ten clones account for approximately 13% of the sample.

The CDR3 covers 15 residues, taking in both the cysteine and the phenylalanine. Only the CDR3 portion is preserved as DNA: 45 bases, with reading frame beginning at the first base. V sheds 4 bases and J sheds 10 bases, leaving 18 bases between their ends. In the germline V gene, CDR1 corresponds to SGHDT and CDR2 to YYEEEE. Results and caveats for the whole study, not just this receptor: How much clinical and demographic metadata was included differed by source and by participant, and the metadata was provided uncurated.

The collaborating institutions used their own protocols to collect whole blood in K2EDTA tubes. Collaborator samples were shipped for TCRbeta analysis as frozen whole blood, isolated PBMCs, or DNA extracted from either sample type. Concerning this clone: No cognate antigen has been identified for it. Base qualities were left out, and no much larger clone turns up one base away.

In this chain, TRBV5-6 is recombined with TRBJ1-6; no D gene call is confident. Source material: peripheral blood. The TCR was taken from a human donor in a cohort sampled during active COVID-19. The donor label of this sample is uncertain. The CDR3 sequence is CASSPKLEGKSPLHF. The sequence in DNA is TGTGCCAGCAGCCCCAAACTCGAGGGAAAGTCACCCCTCCACTTT.